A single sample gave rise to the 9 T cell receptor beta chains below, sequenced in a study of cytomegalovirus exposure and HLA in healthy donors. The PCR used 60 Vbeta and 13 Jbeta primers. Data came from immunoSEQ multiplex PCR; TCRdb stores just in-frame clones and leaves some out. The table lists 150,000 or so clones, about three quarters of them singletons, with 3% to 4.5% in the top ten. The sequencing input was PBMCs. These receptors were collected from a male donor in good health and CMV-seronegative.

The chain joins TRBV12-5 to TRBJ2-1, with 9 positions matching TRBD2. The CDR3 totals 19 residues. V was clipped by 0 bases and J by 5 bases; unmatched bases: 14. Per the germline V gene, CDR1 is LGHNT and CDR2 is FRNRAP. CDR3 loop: CASGLVRVGVAGVNNEQFF. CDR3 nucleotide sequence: TGTGCTAGTGGTTTGGTAAGGGTCGGAGTAGCGGGGGTAAACAATGAGCAGTTCTTC.

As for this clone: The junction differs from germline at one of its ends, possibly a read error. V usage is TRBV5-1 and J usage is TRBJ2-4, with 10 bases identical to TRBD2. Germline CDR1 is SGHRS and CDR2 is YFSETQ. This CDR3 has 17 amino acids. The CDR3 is CASSVGLAIPAKNSQYF. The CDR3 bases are TGCGCCAGCAGCGTGGGACTAGCGATTCCGGCCAAAAACAGTCAGTACTTC.

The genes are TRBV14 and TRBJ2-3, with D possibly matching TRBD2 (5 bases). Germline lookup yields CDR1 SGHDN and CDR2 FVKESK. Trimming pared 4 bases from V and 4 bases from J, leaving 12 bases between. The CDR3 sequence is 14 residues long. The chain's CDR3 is CASSPTRRSDTQYF. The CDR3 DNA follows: TGTGCCAGCAGCCCAACCAGGAGGTCAGATACGCAGTATTTT.

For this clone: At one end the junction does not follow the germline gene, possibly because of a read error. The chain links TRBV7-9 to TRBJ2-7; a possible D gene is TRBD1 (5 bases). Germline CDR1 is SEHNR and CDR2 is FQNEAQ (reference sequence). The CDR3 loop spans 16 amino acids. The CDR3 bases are TGTTCCAGCAGCTTAGTTGGACATTCCAACTCCTACGAGCAGTACTTC. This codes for CSSSLVGHSNSYEQYF.

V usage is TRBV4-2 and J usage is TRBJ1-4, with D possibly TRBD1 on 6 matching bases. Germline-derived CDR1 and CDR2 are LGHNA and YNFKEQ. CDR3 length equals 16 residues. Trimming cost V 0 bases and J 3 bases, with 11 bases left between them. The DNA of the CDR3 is TGTGCCAGCAGCCAAGATGGGGGCCAATCTAATGAAAAACTGTTTTTT. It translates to CASSQDGGQSNEKLFF.

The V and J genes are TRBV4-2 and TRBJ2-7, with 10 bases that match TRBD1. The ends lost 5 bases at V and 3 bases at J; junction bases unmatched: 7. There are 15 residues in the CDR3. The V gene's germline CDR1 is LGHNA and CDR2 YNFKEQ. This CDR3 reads CASSTTRDRGYEQYF. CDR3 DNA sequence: TGTGCCAGCAGCACCACCCGGGACAGGGGCTACGAGCAGTACTTC.

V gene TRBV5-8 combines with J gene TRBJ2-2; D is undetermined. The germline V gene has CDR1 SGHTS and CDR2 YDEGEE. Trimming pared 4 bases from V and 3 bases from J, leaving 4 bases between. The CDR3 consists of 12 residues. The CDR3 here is CASSPYTGELFF. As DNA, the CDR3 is TGTGCCAGCAGCCCTTACACCGGGGAGCTGTTTTTT.

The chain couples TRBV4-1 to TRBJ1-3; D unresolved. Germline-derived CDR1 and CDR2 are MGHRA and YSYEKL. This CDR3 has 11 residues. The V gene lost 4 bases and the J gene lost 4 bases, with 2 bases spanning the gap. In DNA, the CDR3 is TGCGCCAGCAGCCCGGGAAACACCATATATTTT. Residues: CASSPGNTIYF.

CDR3 nucleotide sequence: TGTGCCAGCAGTTTCGGCGGGAGTATGGGCGAGCAGTACTTC. This translates into CASSFGGSMGEQYF. V gene TRBV27 combines with J gene TRBJ2-7, with 7 bases matching TRBD2. CDR3 length: 14 amino acids. Germline assignment: CDR1 MNHEY and CDR2 SMNVEV (reference sequence). V dropped 3 bases and J dropped 6; count of bases not matched to a gene: 8.